The 10 T cell receptor beta chains presented below share a single source sample, sequenced in a study of cytomegalovirus exposure and HLA in healthy donors. Primers for the PCR totalled 60 Vbeta and 13 Jbeta. Clones were sequenced by immunoSEQ multiplex PCR, and TCRdb holds only the in-frame ones, with some missing. This sample has around 140,000 clones, with roughly 78% found just once. The sequencing input was PBMCs. These receptors all stem from a man in his late teens or twenties in good health and CMV-seropositive.

The chain combines TRBV28 with TRBJ1-5; D call uncertain. Per germline, CDR1 MDHEN and CDR2 SYDVKM. CDR3 length equals 13 residues. Trimming pared 3 bases from V and 2 bases from J, leaving 5 bases between. CDR3 sequence: CASSFIGNQPQHF. CDR3 in DNA: TGTGCCAGCAGTTTTATCGGCAATCAGCCCCAGCATTTT. Based on the CDR3 plus reference TRBV28 and TRBJ1-5, the full variable domain is DVKVTQSSRYLVKRTGEKVFLECVQDMDHENMFWYRQDPGLGLRLIYFSYDVKMKEKGDIPEGYSVSREKKERFSLILESASTNQTSMYLCASSFIGNQPQHFGDGTRLSIL.

This chain joins TRBV19 and TRBJ1-2; a possible D gene is TRBD1 (6 bases). V lost 8 bases and J lost 3, with 19 bases in between. In germline, CDR1 is LNHDA, CDR2 SQIVND (reference sequence). CDR3 length equals 15 residues. The CDR3 loop is CASFNDRLPDYGYTF. CDR3 nucleotide sequence: TGTGCCAGTTTTAACGACAGGCTCCCCGACTATGGCTACACCTTC. The full variable domain, in which reference TRBV19 and TRBJ1-2 provide the parts outside the CDR3, is DGGITQSPKYLFRKEGQNVTLSCEQNLNHDAMYWYRQDPGQGLRLIYYSQIVNDFQKGDIAEGYSVSREKKESFPLTVTSAQKNPTAFYLCASFNDRLPDYGYTFGSGTRLTVV.

This sequence joins TRBV7-9 and TRBJ2-7, with 7 bases matching TRBD1. V dropped 4 bases and J dropped 2; count of bases not matched to a gene: 2. The CDR3 runs to 13 residues. CDR1 and CDR2 (germline): SEHNR, FQNEAQ (reference sequence). CDR3 bases: TGTGCCAGCAGCTCGACAGGGACCTACGAGCAGTACTTC. Translating gives CASSSTGTYEQYF. The full variable domain, in which reference TRBV7-9 and TRBJ2-7 provide the parts outside the CDR3, is DTGVSQNPRHKITKRGQNVTFRCDPISEHNRLYWYRQTLGQGPEFLTYFQNEAQLEKSRLLSDRFSAERPKGSFSTLEIQRTEQGDSAMYLCASSSTGTYEQYFGPGTRLTVT.

This chain uses TRBV28 with TRBJ2-7; D might be TRBD1 (6 bases). The CDR3 contains 14 residues. Trimming took off 2 bases at V and 4 bases at J, with 12 bases between the two ends. Germline CDR1 MDHEN, CDR2 SYDVKM. The CDR3 reads CASSLDRRRYEQYF. CDR3 bases: TGTGCCAGCAGTTTAGACAGGAGAAGATACGAGCAGTACTTC.

The chain recombines TRBV19 with TRBJ1-4; TRBD1 is a possible D gene (5 bases). Germline values: CDR1 LNHDA, CDR2 SQIVND (reference sequence). CDR3 length: 15 amino acids. Trimming cost V 4 bases and J 8 bases, with 17 bases left between them. As DNA, the CDR3 is TGTGCCAGTAGTACCGGGACTTCAAGCGGCGAAAAACTGTTTTTT. It specifies CASSTGTSSGEKLFF.

This chain links TRBV7-8 with TRBJ2-5, with D tentatively TRBD1 (5 bases). The DNA end favors TRBJ2-7, so the J call may be wrong. Looked up from germline, CDR1 is SGHVS and CDR2 is FQNEAQ. The length of the CDR3 is 14 residues. In DNA, the CDR3 is TGTGCCAGCAGCTTAACGGACATTGCCTACGAGCAGTACTTC. It codes for CASSLTDIAYEQYF.

The chain couples TRBV11-2 to TRBJ1-3, with D uncertain. The germline CDR1 and CDR2 sequences are SGHAT and FQNNGV. There are 15 residues in the CDR3. Trimming took 0 bases from V and 2 from J, leaving 8 bases between them. This chain's CDR3 is CASSLDPGAGNTIYF. The CDR3 nucleotides read TGTGCCAGCAGCTTAGATCCGGGAGCTGGAAACACCATATATTTT.

The chain recombines TRBV7-6 with TRBJ2-1, with TRBD2 as a possible D gene (5 bases). V lost 0 bases, J lost 8 bases, and 8 bases lay in between. This CDR3 comprises 13 residues. Germline assignment: CDR1 SGHVS and CDR2 FNYEAQ. CDR3 residues: CASSLAISDEQFF. DNA of the CDR3: TGTGCCAGCAGCTTAGCGATTAGCGATGAGCAGTTCTTC.

V usage is TRBV7-8 and J usage is TRBJ2-5; 9 positions match TRBD2. The CDR3 spans 15 residues. The germline V gene has CDR1 SGHVS and CDR2 FQNEAQ. V gave up 6 bases and J gave up 2 bases; unmatched junction bases: 7. Here the CDR3 DNA reads TGTGCCAGCAGTGGCCTAGCGGGAAGTCAAGAGACCCAGTACTTC. It codes for CASSGLAGSQETQYF.

The CDR3 nucleotides read TGTGCCAGCAGTCTAAATCGGGGGAATACGCAGTATTTT. Amino acids: CASSLNRGNTQYF. The chain recombines TRBV27 with TRBJ2-3, with D maybe TRBD2 (6 bases). The CDR3 loop spans 13 amino acids. Deletions cut 5 bases from V and 7 bases from J, with 13 bases between. Per the germline V gene, CDR1 is MNHEY and CDR2 is SMNVEV (reference sequence).